A selection of T cell receptor beta chains follows, all from one sample in a study of blood T cell repertoires in COVID-19. Produced via immunoSEQ multiplex PCR; TCRdb's table is partial and in-frame only. This table holds about 400,000 clones, more than 85% found once. Sequencing used peripheral blood. The receptor set was obtained from a woman in her 30s with acute or convalescent COVID-19. Each CDR3 is given with its conserved first and last residue. A D gene is named only where the DNA matches it firmly. Clone size is stated in some rows and not others, as once, few, many or a class when expanded.

clone size: .
V gene: TRBV6-5
D gene: .
J gene: TRBJ1-4
CDR3 length: 14
CDR3 protein: CASTQIGFSGKLFF
CDR3 DNA: TGTGCCAGCACTCAGATCGGTTTTTCGGGAAAACTGTTTTTT

clone size: few
V gene: TRBV28
D gene: TRBD1
J gene: TRBJ2-1
CDR3 length: 13
CDR3 protein: CATRQGAGNEQFF
CDR3 DNA: TGTGCCACCAGACAGGGGGCGGGGAATGAGCAGTTCTTC

clone size: .
V gene: TRBV13
D gene: TRBD2
J gene: TRBJ2-1
CDR3 length: 15
CDR3 protein: CASSLFGTRGNEQFF
CDR3 DNA: TGTGCCAGCAGCTTATTTGGGACTAGGGGCAATGAGCAGTTCTTC

clone size: .
V gene: TRBV20-1
D gene: .
J gene: TRBJ2-7
CDR3 length: 11
CDR3 protein: CSVERAYEQYF
CDR3 DNA: TGCAGTGTGGAACGGGCCTACGAGCAGTACTTC

clone size: .
V gene: TRBV3-1/TRBV3-2
D gene: TRBD2
J gene: TRBJ2-5
CDR3 length: 15
CDR3 protein: CASSQRRGGPETQYF
CDR3 DNA: TGTGCCAGCAGCCAAAGGCGGGGGGGCCCTGAGACCCAGTACTTC

clone size: .
V gene: TRBV5-5
D gene: .
J gene: TRBJ2-5
CDR3 length: 14
CDR3 protein: CASSYRANQETQYF
CDR3 DNA: TGTGCCAGCAGCTACAGGGCGAACCAAGAGACCCAGTACTTC

clone size: .
V gene: TRBV18
D gene: TRBD1
J gene: TRBJ1-2
CDR3 length: 11
CDR3 protein: CASSPGTDLAF
CDR3 DNA: TGTGCCAGCTCACCCGGGACAGACCTTGCTTTC

clone size: once
V gene: TRBV7-6
D gene: .
J gene: TRBJ1-2
CDR3 length: 14
CDR3 protein: CASSLGGSVDGYTF
CDR3 DNA: TGTGCCAGCAGCTTAGGAGGGAGTGTGGATGGCTACACCTTC

clone size: .
V gene: TRBV3-1/TRBV3-2
D gene: .
J gene: TRBJ2-5
CDR3 length: 12
CDR3 protein: CASSQAQETQYF
CDR3 DNA: TGTGCCAGCAGCCAGGCCCAGGAGACCCAGTACTTC

clone size: .
V gene: TRBV7-2
D gene: .
J gene: TRBJ1-2
CDR3 length: 15
CDR3 protein: CASSLAAFFGWGYTF
CDR3 DNA: TGTGCCAGCAGCTTAGCGGCATTTTTTGGTTGGGGCTACACCTTC

clone size: .
V gene: TRBV4-1
D gene: .
J gene: TRBJ1-2
CDR3 length: 14
CDR3 protein: CASSPPGSNYGYTF
CDR3 DNA: TGCGCCAGCAGCCCACCGGGTTCCAACTATGGCTACACCTTC

clone size: .
V gene: TRBV7-2
D gene: .
J gene: TRBJ1-6
CDR3 length: 13
CDR3 protein: CASSRRPGSPLHF
CDR3 DNA: TGTGCCAGCAGCCGAAGGCCGGGTTCACCCCTCCACTTT

clone size: .
V gene: TRBV21-1
D gene: .
J gene: TRBJ1-5
CDR3 length: 18
CDR3 protein: CASSKWRGQGIGNQPQHF
CDR3 DNA: TGTGCCAGCAGCAAATGGAGGGGACAGGGCATCGGCAATCAGCCCCAGCATTTT

clone size: .
V gene: TRBV5-1
D gene: .
J gene: TRBJ2-2
CDR3 length: 12
CDR3 protein: CASIGLDGELFF
CDR3 DNA: TGCGCCAGCATCGGGTTAGACGGGGAGCTGTTTTTT

clone size: .
V gene: TRBV7-9
D gene: .
J gene: TRBJ2-2
CDR3 length: 13
CDR3 protein: CASSPQGNGELFF
CDR3 DNA: TGTGCCAGCAGCCCCCAGGGTAACGGGGAGCTGTTTTTT

clone size: .
V gene: TRBV19
D gene: .
J gene: TRBJ1-5
CDR3 length: 14
CDR3 protein: CASSIGAPGQPQHF
CDR3 DNA: TGTGCCAGTAGTATAGGGGCGCCGGGACAGCCCCAGCATTTT

clone size: .
V gene: TRBV14
D gene: .
J gene: TRBJ2-1
CDR3 length: 14
CDR3 protein: CASSQGRYYNEQFF
CDR3 DNA: TGTGCCAGCAGCCAGGGGCGATACTACAATGAGCAGTTCTTC

clone size: .
V gene: TRBV12-5
D gene: .
J gene: TRBJ1-2
CDR3 length: 16
CDR3 protein: CASGLGSYQAAYGYTF
CDR3 DNA: TGTGCTAGTGGTTTGGGATCTTATCAGGCTGCCTATGGCTACACCTTC

clone size: once
V gene: TRBV20-1
D gene: .
J gene: TRBJ2-7
CDR3 length: 11
CDR3 protein: CSARGGYEQYF
CDR3 DNA: TGCAGTGCTAGGGGCGGGTATGAGCAGTACTTC

clone size: .
V gene: TRBV2
D gene: .
J gene: TRBJ1-5
CDR3 length: 14
CDR3 protein: CASSAGATNQPQHF
CDR3 DNA: TGTGCCAGCAGTGCAGGGGCTACCAATCAGCCCCAGCATTTT

clone size: .
V gene: TRBV7-9
D gene: TRBD1
J gene: TRBJ2-7
CDR3 length: 13
CDR3 protein: CASDSQGAYEQYF
CDR3 DNA: TGTGCCAGCGACTCGCAGGGGGCCTACGAGCAGTACTTC

clone size: .
V gene: TRBV6-4
D gene: TRBD2
J gene: TRBJ2-2
CDR3 length: 21
CDR3 protein: CASSDSLRCFSGGANTGELFF
CDR3 DNA: TGTGCCAGCAGTGACTCGCTTAGGTGCTTTAGCGGGGGGGCGAACACCGGGGAGCTGTTTTTT

clone size: .
V gene: TRBV30
D gene: .
J gene: TRBJ1-3
CDR3 length: 14
CDR3 protein: CAWRVWGAGNTIYF
CDR3 DNA: TGTGCCTGGAGAGTTTGGGGCGCTGGAAACACCATATATTTT

clone size: .
V gene: TRBV5-5
D gene: .
J gene: TRBJ2-2
CDR3 length: 17
CDR3 protein: CASSLSRGVGNTGELFF
CDR3 DNA: TGTGCCAGCAGCCTCTCCCGCGGGGTCGGGAACACCGGGGAGCTGTTTTTT

clone size: .
V gene: TRBV28
D gene: TRBD2
J gene: TRBJ2-7
CDR3 length: 15
CDR3 protein: CASRIGTSGASEQYF
CDR3 DNA: TGTGCCAGCAGGATCGGGACTAGCGGGGCGAGCGAGCAGTACTTC

clone size: .
V gene: TRBV28
D gene: .
J gene: TRBJ1-5
CDR3 length: 13
CDR3 protein: CASSLPGSQPQHF
CDR3 DNA: TGTGCCAGCAGTTTACCGGGGAGTCAGCCCCAGCATTTT

clone size: .
V gene: TRBV7-3
D gene: TRBD1
J gene: TRBJ2-5
CDR3 length: 14
CDR3 protein: CASSLQGFGETQYF
CDR3 DNA: TGTGCCAGCAGTCTACAGGGGTTCGGAGAGACCCAGTACTTC

clone size: .
V gene: TRBV5-4
D gene: .
J gene: TRBJ2-7
CDR3 length: 14
CDR3 protein: CASSLRGQSYEQYF
CDR3 DNA: TGTGCCAGCAGCTTGAGAGGGCAGTCCTACGAGCAGTACTTC

clone size: .
V gene: TRBV19
D gene: TRBD1
J gene: TRBJ2-7
CDR3 length: 18
CDR3 protein: CASSTTGDAYSPTYEQYF
CDR3 DNA: TGTGCCAGTAGTACAACAGGGGACGCATATTCTCCTACCTACGAGCAGTACTTC

clone size: .
V gene: TRBV19
D gene: TRBD1
J gene: TRBJ2-1
CDR3 length: 14
CDR3 protein: CATAVGQGRNEQFF
CDR3 DNA: TGTGCCACCGCGGTGGGACAGGGGCGGAATGAGCAGTTCTTC

clone size: .
V gene: TRBV18
D gene: .
J gene: TRBJ2-1
CDR3 length: 16
CDR3 protein: CASSPGQVGAYNEQFF
CDR3 DNA: TGTGCCAGCTCACCGGGTCAAGTGGGGGCTTACAATGAGCAGTTCTTC

clone size: .
V gene: TRBV5-6
D gene: TRBD1
J gene: TRBJ1-4
CDR3 length: 18
CDR3 protein: CASSRLGGGSADVGKLFF
CDR3 DNA: TGTGCCAGCAGCCGGCTTGGAGGGGGCTCGGCAGACGTCGGAAAACTGTTTTTT

clone size: .
V gene: TRBV5-1
D gene: TRBD2
J gene: TRBJ2-7
CDR3 length: 16
CDR3 protein: CASSLVGGKASYEQYF
CDR3 DNA: TGCGCCAGCAGCTTGGTGGGAGGGAAGGCCTCCTACGAGCAGTACTTC

clone size: .
V gene: TRBV5-4
D gene: .
J gene: TRBJ2-5
CDR3 length: 15
CDR3 protein: CASSKDWRGAETQYF
CDR3 DNA: TGTGCCAGCAGCAAGGACTGGCGGGGTGCAGAGACCCAGTACTTC

clone size: .
V gene: TRBV3-1/TRBV3-2
D gene: .
J gene: TRBJ1-1
CDR3 length: 12
CDR3 protein: CASSRLGTEAFF
CDR3 DNA: TGTGCCAGCAGCCGATTGGGGACAGAAGCTTTCTTT

clone size: once
V gene: TRBV6-5
D gene: TRBD1
J gene: TRBJ1-1
CDR3 length: 15
CDR3 protein: CASSPADRGGTEAFF
CDR3 DNA: TGTGCCAGCAGCCCGGCGGACAGGGGAGGCACTGAAGCTTTCTTT

clone size: .
V gene: TRBV6-2/TRBV6-3
D gene: .
J gene: TRBJ1-1
CDR3 length: 12
CDR3 protein: CASSYSFAEAFF
CDR3 DNA: TGTGCCAGCAGTTACTCGTTCGCTGAAGCTTTCTTT

clone size: .
V gene: TRBV19
D gene: .
J gene: TRBJ1-1
CDR3 length: 11
CDR3 protein: CASTEETEAFF
CDR3 DNA: TGTGCCAGTACCGAGGAGACTGAAGCTTTCTTT

clone size: .
V gene: TRBV7-8
D gene: TRBD1
J gene: TRBJ1-2
CDR3 length: 15
CDR3 protein: CASSSATGPIGGYTF
CDR3 DNA: TGTGCCAGCAGCTCCGCGACAGGGCCGATTGGCGGCTACACCTTC

clone size: .
V gene: TRBV28
D gene: .
J gene: TRBJ1-6
CDR3 length: 13
CDR3 protein: CASSLSKRVPLHF
CDR3 DNA: TGTGCCAGCAGTTTATCGAAAAGAGTACCCCTCCACTTT

clone size: .
V gene: TRBV6-5
D gene: .
J gene: TRBJ2-3
CDR3 length: 12
CDR3 protein: CASKGASDTQYF
CDR3 DNA: TGTGCCAGCAAAGGAGCATCCGATACGCAGTATTTT

clone size: .
V gene: TRBV4-2
D gene: .
J gene: TRBJ1-1
CDR3 length: 13
CDR3 protein: CASSQQLDTEAFF
CDR3 DNA: TGTGCCAGCAGCCAACAGCTAGACACTGAAGCTTTCTTT

clone size: .
V gene: TRBV6-5
D gene: .
J gene: TRBJ2-3
CDR3 length: 14
CDR3 protein: CASSYSYSPDTQYF
CDR3 DNA: TGTGCCAGCAGTTATAGTTATTCCCCAGATACGCAGTATTTT

clone size: .
V gene: TRBV19
D gene: .
J gene: TRBJ1-4
CDR3 length: 16
CDR3 protein: CASRPVDRLSGEKLFF
CDR3 DNA: TGTGCCAGTCGTCCGGTTGACAGGCTGAGCGGTGAAAAACTGTTTTTT

clone size: .
V gene: TRBV5-1
D gene: .
J gene: TRBJ1-1
CDR3 length: 14
CDR3 protein: CASSLISGRTEAFF
CDR3 DNA: TGCGCCAGCAGCTTGATTTCAGGGCGCACTGAAGCTTTCTTT

clone size: once
V gene: TRBV28
D gene: .
J gene: TRBJ2-3
CDR3 length: 15
CDR3 protein: CASSLKSRGGDTQYF
CDR3 DNA: TGTGCCAGCAGTTTGAAATCCAGGGGCGGAGATACGCAGTATTTT

clone size: .
V gene: TRBV28
D gene: .
J gene: TRBJ1-1
CDR3 length: 14
CDR3 protein: CASSKGGSNTEAFF
CDR3 DNA: TGTGCCAGCAGCAAGGGAGGGTCGAACACTGAAGCTTTCTTT

clone size: .
V gene: TRBV27
D gene: TRBD1
J gene: TRBJ2-7
CDR3 length: 13
CDR3 protein: CASSPTGIHEQYF
CDR3 DNA: TGTGCCAGCAGTCCGACAGGGATCCACGAGCAGTACTTC